This section outlines one T cell receptor (beta chain) sequence together with its context. As yet, its antigen is unknown. The data belong to a study of shared clonotypes between healthy human individuals. Study-level results: Rarefaction gave evidence that sorted-subset sequencing remained incomplete despite large depth. Generally, naive subsets came out with larger estimated richness than memory subsets.

Assay: immunoSEQ multiplex PCR; the TCRdb copy retains only in-frame clones and omits some. The sample lists about 600,000 clones; around 97% were seen once. Healthy HIV-negative adults without recent acute infections or vaccinations served as donors. The CDR3 consists of 14 residues. Germline-derived CDR1 and CDR2 are MDHEN and SYDVKM. Trimming took off 3 bases at V and 8 bases at J, with 11 bases between the two ends. Source material: naive CD4+ T cells sorted from blood. Subset indicated: CD45RA+ positively selected. This clonotype originated in a woman aged 25 to 39 in good health. This chain links TRBV28 with TRBJ1-6, with D possibly matching TRBD1 (5 bases). The CDR3: CASSFSGRDSPLHF. CDR3 coding DNA: TGTGCCAGCAGTTTTTCAGGGAGGGATTCACCCCTCCACTTT.